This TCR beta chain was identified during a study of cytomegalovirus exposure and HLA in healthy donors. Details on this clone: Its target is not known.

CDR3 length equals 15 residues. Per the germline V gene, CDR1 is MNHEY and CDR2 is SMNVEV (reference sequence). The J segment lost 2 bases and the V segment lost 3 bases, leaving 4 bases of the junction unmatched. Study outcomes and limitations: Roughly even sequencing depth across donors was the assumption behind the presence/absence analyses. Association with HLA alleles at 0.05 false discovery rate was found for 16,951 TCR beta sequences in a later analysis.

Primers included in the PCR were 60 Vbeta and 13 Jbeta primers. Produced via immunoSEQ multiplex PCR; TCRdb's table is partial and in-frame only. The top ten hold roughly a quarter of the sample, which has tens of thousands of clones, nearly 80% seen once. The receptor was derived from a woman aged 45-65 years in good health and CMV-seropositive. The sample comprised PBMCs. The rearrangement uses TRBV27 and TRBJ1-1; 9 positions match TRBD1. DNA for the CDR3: TGTGCCAGCAGTTTCGGACAGGGGTTAAACACTGAAGCTTTCTTT. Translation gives CASSFGQGLNTEAFF.